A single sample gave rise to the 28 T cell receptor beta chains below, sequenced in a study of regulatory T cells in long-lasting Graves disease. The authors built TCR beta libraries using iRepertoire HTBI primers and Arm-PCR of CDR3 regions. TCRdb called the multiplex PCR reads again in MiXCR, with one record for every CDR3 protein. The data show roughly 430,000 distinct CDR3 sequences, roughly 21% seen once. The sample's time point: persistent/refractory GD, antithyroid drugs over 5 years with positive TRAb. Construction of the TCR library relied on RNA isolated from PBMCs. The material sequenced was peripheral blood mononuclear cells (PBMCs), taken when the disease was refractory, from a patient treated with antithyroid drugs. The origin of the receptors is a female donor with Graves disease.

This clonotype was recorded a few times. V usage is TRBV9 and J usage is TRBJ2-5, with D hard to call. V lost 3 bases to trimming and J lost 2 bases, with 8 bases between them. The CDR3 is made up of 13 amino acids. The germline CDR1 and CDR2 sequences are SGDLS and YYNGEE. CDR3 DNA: TGTGCCAGCAGCGCTCGAGCGCAAGAGACCCAGTACTTC. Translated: CASSARAQETQYF.

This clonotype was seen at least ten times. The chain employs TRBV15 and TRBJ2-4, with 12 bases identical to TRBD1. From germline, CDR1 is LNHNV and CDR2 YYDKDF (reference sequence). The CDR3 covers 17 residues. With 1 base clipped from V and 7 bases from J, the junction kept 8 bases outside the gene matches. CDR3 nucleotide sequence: TGTGCCACCAGCAGAGTCGGCGGGACAGGGGGCCCGAACATTCAGTACTTC. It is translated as CATSRVGGTGGPNIQYF. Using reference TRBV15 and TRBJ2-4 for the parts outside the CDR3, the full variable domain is DAMVIQNPRYQVTQFGKPVTLSCSQTLNHNVMYWYQQKSSQAPKLLFHYYDKDFNNEADTPDNFQSRRPNTSFCFLDIRSPGLGDTAMYLCATSRVGGTGGPNIQYFGAGTRLSVL.

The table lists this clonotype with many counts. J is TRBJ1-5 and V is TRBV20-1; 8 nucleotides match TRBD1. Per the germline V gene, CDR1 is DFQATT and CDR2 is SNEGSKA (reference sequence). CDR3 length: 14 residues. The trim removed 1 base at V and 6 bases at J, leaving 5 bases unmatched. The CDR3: CSARGTGSVQPQHF. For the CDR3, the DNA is TGCAGTGCTAGAGGGACAGGGTCGGTTCAGCCCCAGCATTTT.

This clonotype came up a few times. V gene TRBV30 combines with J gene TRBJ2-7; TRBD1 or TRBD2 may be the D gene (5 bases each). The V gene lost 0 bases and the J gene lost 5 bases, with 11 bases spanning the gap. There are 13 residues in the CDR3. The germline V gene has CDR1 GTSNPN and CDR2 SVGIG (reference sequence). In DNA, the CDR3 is TGTGCCTGGAGTGTAGTCGAGGGGAACGAGCAGTACTTC. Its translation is CAWSVVEGNEQYF.

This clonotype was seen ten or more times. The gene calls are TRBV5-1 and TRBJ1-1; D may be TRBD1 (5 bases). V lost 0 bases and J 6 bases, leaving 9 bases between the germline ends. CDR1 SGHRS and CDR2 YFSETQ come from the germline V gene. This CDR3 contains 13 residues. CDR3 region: CASSLAGRSEAFF. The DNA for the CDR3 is TGCGCCAGCAGCTTGGCAGGGAGGTCTGAAGCTTTCTTT. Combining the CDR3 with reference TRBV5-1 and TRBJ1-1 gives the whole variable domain KAGVTQTPRYLIKTRGQQVTLSCSPISGHRSVSWYQQTPGQGLQFLFEYFSETQRNKGNFPGRFSGRQFSNSRSEMNVSTLELGDSALYLCASSLAGRSEAFFGQGTRLTVV.

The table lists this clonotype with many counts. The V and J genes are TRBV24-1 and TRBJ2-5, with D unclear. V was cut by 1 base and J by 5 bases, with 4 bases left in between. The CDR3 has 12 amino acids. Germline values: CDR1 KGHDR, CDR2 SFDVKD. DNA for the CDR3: TGTGCCACCAGTGATTTCTCGGAGACCCAGTACTTC. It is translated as CATSDFSETQYF.

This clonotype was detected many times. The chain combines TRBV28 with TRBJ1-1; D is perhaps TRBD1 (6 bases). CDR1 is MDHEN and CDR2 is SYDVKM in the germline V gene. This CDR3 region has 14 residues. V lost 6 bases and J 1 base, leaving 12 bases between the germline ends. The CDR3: CASSLDSPNTEAFF. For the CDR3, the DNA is TGTGCCAGCAGCCTGGACAGTCCGAACACTGAAGCTTTCTTT.

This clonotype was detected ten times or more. The chain's CDR3 is CASSADRGRDLGEKLFF. Here the CDR3 DNA reads TGTGCCAGCAGCGCGGACAGGGGGCGCGACTTGGGTGAAAAACTGTTTTTT. The chain uses TRBV7-9 and TRBJ1-4; 11 bases line up with TRBD1. The trim removed 5 bases at V and 7 bases at J, leaving 12 bases unmatched. Germline lookup yields CDR1 SEHNR and CDR2 FQNEAQ (reference sequence). The CDR3 loop spans 17 amino acids.

The CDR3 region is CASSQDGTSGRDEQFF. The CDR3, as DNA: TGCGCCAGCAGCCAAGACGGGACTAGCGGGAGAGATGAGCAGTTCTTC. The rearrangement uses TRBV4-1 and TRBJ2-1; TRBD2 matches at 14 bases. The CDR3 covers 16 residues. Losses at the gene ends were 0 bases for V and 8 bases for J; bases not matched to a gene: 3. Germline V gene data show CDR1 as MGHRA and CDR2 as YSYEKL.

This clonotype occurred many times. This chain's CDR3 is CASSSPNPYEQYF. In DNA form, the CDR3 reads TGTGCCAGCAGCTCTCCAAATCCCTACGAGCAGTACTTC. The chain employs TRBV7-2 and TRBJ2-7; D is unclear. CDR1 is SGHTA and CDR2 is FQGNSA in the germline V gene. This CDR3 spans 13 amino acids. V was pared by 4 bases and J by 2 bases, with 9 bases between.

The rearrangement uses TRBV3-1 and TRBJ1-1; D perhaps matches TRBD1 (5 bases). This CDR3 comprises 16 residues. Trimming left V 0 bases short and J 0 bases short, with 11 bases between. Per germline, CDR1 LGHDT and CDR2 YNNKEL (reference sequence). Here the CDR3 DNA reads TGTGCCAGCAGCCAAGATGGGACGGGATTGAACACTGAAGCTTTCTTT. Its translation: CASSQDGTGLNTEAFF.

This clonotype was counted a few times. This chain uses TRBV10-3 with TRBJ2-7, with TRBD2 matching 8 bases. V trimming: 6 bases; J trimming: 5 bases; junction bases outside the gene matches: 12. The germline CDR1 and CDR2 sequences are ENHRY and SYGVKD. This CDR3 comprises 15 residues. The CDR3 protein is CAIRPEGTRTDEQYF. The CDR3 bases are TGTGCCATCAGACCAGAGGGGACTAGAACTGACGAGCAGTACTTC.

CDR3 bases: TGTGCCAGCAGCCCCGATCCGGGACAGCTTCTCTCCTACGAGCAGTACTTC. It translates to CASSPDPGQLLSYEQYF. The chain uses TRBV7-2 and TRBJ2-7; 7 positions match TRBD1. The CDR3 totals 17 residues. J was trimmed by 0 bases and V by 5 bases; bases with no gene match: 13. CDR1 SGHTA and CDR2 FQGNSA come from the germline V gene.

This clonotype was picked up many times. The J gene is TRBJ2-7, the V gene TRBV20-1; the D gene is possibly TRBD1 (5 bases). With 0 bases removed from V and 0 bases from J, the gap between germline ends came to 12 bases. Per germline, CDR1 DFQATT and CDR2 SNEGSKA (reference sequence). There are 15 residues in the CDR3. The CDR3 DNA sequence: TGCAGTGCTAGAGAGCAGGGAAGGAACTCCTACGAGCAGTACTTC. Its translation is CSAREQGRNSYEQYF.

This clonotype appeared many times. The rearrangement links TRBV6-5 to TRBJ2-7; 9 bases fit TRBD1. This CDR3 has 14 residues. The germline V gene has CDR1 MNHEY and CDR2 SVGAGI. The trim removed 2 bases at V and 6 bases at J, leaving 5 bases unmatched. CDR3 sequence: CASSYGTGLVEQYF. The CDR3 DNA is TGTGCCAGCAGTTACGGGACAGGGTTGGTCGAGCAGTACTTC.

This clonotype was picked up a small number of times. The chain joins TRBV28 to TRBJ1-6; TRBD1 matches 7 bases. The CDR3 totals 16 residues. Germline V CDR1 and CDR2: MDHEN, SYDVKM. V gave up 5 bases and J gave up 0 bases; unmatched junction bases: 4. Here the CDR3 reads CASSPRQGSYNSPLHF. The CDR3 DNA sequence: TGTGCCAGCAGTCCGCGACAGGGCTCCTATAATTCACCCCTCCACTTT.

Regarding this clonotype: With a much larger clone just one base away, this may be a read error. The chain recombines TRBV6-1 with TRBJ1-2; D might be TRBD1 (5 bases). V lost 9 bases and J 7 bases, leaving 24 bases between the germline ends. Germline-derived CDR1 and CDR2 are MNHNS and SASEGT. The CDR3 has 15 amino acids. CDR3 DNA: TGTGCCAGTGGGGGGGAACAACTCCTACCTGCTGGCTACACCTTC. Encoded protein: CASGGEQLLPAGYTF.

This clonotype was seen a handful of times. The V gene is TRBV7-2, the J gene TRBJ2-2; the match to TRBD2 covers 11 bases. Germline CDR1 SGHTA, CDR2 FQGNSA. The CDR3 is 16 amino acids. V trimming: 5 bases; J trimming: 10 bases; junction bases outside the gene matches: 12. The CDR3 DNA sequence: TGTGCCAGCAGCCGTCTTGGACTAGCGGGTGCCTCGGAGCTGTTTTTT. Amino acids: CASSRLGLAGASELFF.

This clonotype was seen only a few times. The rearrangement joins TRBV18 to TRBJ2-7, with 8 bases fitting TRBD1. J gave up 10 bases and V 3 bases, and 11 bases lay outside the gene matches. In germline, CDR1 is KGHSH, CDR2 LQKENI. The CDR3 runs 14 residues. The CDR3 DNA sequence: TGTGCCAGCTCACCCGGACAGGGTAGAGTCAATCAGTACTTC. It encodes CASSPGQGRVNQYF.

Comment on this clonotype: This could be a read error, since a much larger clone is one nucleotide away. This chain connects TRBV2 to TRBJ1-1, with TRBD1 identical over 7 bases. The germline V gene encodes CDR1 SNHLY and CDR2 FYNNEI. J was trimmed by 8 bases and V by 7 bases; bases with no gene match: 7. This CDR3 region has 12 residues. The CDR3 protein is CASTQGEGEAFF. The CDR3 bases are TGTGCCAGCACTCAGGGGGAGGGCGAAGCTTTCTTT.

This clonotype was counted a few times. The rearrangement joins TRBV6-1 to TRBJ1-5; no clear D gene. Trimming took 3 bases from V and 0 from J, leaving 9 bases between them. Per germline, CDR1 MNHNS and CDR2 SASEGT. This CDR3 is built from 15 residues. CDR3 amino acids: CASSDPVGSNQPQHF. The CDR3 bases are TGTGCCAGCAGTGACCCTGTGGGTAGCAATCAGCCCCAGCATTTT.

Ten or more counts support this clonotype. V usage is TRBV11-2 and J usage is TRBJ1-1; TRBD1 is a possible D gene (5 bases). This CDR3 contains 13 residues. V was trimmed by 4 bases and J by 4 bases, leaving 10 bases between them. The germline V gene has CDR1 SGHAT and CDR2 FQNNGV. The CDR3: CASSWRGTTEAFF. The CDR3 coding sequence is TGTGCCAGCAGCTGGCGGGGGACCACTGAAGCTTTCTTT. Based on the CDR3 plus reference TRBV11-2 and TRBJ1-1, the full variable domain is EAGVAQSPRYKIIEKRQSVAFWCNPISGHATLYWYQQILGQGPKLLIQFQNNGVVDDSQLPKDRFSAERLKGVDSTLKIQPAKLEDSAVYLCASSWRGTTEAFFGQGTRLTVV.

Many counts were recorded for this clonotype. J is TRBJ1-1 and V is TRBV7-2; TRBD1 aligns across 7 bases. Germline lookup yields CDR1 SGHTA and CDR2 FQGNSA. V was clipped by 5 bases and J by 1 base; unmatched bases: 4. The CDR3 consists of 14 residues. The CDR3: CASSQGTENTEAFF. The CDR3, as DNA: TGTGCCAGCAGCCAAGGGACAGAGAACACTGAAGCTTTCTTT. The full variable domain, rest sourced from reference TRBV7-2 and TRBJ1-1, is GAGVSQSPSNKVTEKGKDVELRCDPISGHTALYWYRQSLGQGLEFLIYFQGNSAPDKSGLPSDRFSAERTGGSVSTLTIQRTQQEDSAVYLCASSQGTENTEAFFGQGTRLTVV.

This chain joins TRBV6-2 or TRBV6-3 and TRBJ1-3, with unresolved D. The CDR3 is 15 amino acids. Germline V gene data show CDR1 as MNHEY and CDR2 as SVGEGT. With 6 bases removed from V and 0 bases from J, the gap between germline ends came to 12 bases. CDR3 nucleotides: TGTGCCAGCAGATTTACAGCGGGCTCTGGAAACACCATATATTTT. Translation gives CASRFTAGSGNTIYF.

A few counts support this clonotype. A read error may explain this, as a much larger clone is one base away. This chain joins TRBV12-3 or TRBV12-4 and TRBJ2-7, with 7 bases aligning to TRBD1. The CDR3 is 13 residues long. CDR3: CAGSPDRMYEQYF. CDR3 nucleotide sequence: TGTGCCGGCAGCCCGGACAGGATGTACGAGCAGTACTTC.

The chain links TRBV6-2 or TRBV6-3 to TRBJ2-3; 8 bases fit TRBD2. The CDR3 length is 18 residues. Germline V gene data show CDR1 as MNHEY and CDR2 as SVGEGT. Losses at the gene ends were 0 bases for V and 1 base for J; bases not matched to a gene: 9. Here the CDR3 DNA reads TGTGCCAGCAGTTACTCCGCCCCTTTGACTAGCGGCACAGATACGCAGTATTTT. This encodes CASSYSAPLTSGTDTQYF.

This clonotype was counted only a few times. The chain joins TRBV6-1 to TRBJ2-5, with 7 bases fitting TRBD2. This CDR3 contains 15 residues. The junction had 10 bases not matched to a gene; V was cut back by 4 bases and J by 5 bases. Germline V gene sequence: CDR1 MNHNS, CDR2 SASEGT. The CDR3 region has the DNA TGTGCCAGCAGTGGGAGCGGGGCCGCTCCGGAGACCCAGTACTTC. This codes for CASSGSGAAPETQYF.

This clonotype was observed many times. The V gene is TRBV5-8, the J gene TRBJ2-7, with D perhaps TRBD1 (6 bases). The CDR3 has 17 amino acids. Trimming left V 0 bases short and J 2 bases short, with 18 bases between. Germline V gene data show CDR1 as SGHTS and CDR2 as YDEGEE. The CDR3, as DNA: TGTGCCAGCAGCTTGGATGACAGGTTTACCGGTACCTACGAGCAGTACTTC. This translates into CASSLDDRFTGTYEQYF.